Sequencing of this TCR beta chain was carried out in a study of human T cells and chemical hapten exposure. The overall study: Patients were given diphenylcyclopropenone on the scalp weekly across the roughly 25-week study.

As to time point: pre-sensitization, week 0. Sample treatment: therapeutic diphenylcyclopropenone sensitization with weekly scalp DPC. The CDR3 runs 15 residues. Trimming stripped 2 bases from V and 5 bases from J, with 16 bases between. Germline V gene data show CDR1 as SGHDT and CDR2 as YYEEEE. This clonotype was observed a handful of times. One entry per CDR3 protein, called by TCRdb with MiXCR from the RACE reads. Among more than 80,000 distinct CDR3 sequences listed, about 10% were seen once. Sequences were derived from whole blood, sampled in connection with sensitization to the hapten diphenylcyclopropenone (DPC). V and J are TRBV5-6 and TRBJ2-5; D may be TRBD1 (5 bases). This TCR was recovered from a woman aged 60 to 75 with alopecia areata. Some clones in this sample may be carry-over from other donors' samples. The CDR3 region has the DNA TGTGCCAGCAGCTTAGTCGATCGTGGGGCCGAGACCCAGTACTTC. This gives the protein CASSLVDRGAETQYF.